This TCR beta chain was captured by sequencing in a study of cytomegalovirus exposure and HLA in healthy donors (dated by TCRdb to the late 2010s). About the study as a whole: In an earlier analysis of 587 of the donors, 276 Gb of sequence data and approximately 120 million unique TCR beta sequences from 150 million to 200 million T cells were reported. Approximately 300 gigabases of sequencing data and around 85 million unique TCR sequences made up an early release that covered approximately 620 HLA-typed donors. Of the approximately 400 genotyped donors, approximately 83% fell in the genetic ancestry cluster associated with self-reported Caucasian donors. The aim of the study was to test whether cataloging public T cell receptors could identify signatures of past pathogen exposure. The T cell repertoires of 666 subjects were profiled by immunosequencing and related to cytomegalovirus serostatus. In addition to the first cohort of 650 to 750 subjects, a separate validation cohort of about 120 different subjects was used. The study combined high-throughput TCR immunosequencing, statistical association of individual TCRs with disease status, and machine learning to predict cytomegalovirus infection status. A later analysis re-analyzed previously published TCR beta repertoires from 650 to 800 donors and added high-resolution HLA genotyping to study TCR occurrence patterns. In the later analysis, no new phenotypic data were used to find candidate immune exposures; instead, reliance was placed on TCR beta sequences and their occurrence across donors. To decide whether each TCR beta V gene segment behaved as functional or pseudogenic, an earlier analysis of some 540 of the donors relied on high-throughput TCR beta sequencing. Donor age, sex, ethnicity and CMV serostatus were compiled alongside the repertoire data. A later genetic analysis took genome-wide SNP genotypes for 398 of the 666 donors and used that subset as a discovery cohort. Every discovery cohort repertoire had been produced on one sequencing platform. HLA typing covered class I and class II loci at four-digit resolution. The number of donors typed differed by locus, with 629-630 for A, B, C, DRB1 and DQB1, 522 for DQA1, approximately 580 for DPA1, and some 440 for DPB1. Four to six DR-DQ haplotypes were handled as single units for association and clustering, since linkage in the cohort was strong. Across approximately 420 genotyped donors of the cohort, an average of about 240,000 unique TCR beta nucleotide sequences per donor were sequenced, and roughly 20% of those sequences were non-productive.

The cohort consisted of 650 to 850 healthy bone marrow donors. Cohort members were all nominally healthy when sampled, although unrecorded immune exposures were likely present. The donor tested CMV seropositive, placing the donor among the 250 to 350 seropositive members of the cohort. Every donor gave a peripheral blood sample, and the peripheral blood mononuclear cells from that sample were used for TCR beta sequencing. Genomic DNA extraction from the blood cell samples was performed with the Qiagen DNeasy Blood Extraction Kit. Libraries came from the immunoSEQ multiplex PCR assay. A mixture of 60 forward primers for TCR Vbeta segments and 13 reverse primers for TCR Jbeta segments was used in the multiplex PCR. The CDR3 region of rearranged TCR beta genes was amplified from genomic DNA by a multiplex PCR assay. On the Illumina HiSeq System, the amplified TCR beta libraries were sequenced as 87-base-pair reads. The study's own analysis went as follows. In a later analysis, tens of millions of unique TCR beta chains were counted across the approximately 670 repertoires, and roughly 10 million of these chains were shared by at least two donors. A nearest-neighbor algorithm error-corrected the raw reads and collapsed the reads into unique sequences, merging closely related sequences to remove PCR and sequencing errors. V, D and J gene segments were assigned by aligning CDR3 sequences to IMGT reference sequences. Each retained sequence needed at least a six-nucleotide match to both a V gene segment and a J gene segment. A rearrangement was called productive if the CDR3 had no stop codons and remained in frame with V and J, and every other rearrangement was called non-productive. Following IMGT convention, CDR3 was defined as the stretch from the second conserved V-encoded cysteine up to the conserved J-encoded phenylalanine. Sequences without an unambiguous match to a single V gene segment were excluded from the earlier analysis of about 600 of the donors. In an earlier analysis of 500 to 750 of the donors, V segments were called functional above 56.7% productive rearrangements and were called segregating when the between-donor standard deviation exceeded 5%. A statistical classification framework was built for diagnosing cytomegalovirus status from the catalog of TCR beta chain sequences. In a later analysis, TCR nucleotide sequences were compared against IMGT/GENE-DB human TR gene sequences so that V and J genes could be assigned. The TCRdist pipeline was used in a later analysis to assign CDR3 sequences and most-parsimonious VDJ recombination scenarios. In a later analysis, each TCR beta chain was defined by its CDR3 amino acid sequence together with its V-gene family, and reads lacking a unique V-gene family were excluded. In a later analysis, a few hundred highly shared, low-generation-probability nucleotide sequences were removed to address suspected cross-contamination and a sequencing artifact. For each public chain, a later analysis derived a clonal expansion index from normalized ranks of inferred template counts within each repertoire. Generation probabilities in a later analysis came from a VDJ recombination model fitted to out-of-frame rearrangements, and those results were checked against IGoR. In a later analysis, TCR-TCR, TCR-HLA and TCR-CMV co-occurrence was scored with hypergeometric tests, and a repertoire-size bias correction was applied to TCR pairs. To estimate false discovery rates, a later analysis permuted the HLA or CMV assignments 20 times. In a later analysis, co-occurring TCRs were grouped using DBSCAN, and TCRdist sequence similarity was added for clustering within HLA-allele-positive subsets. Repertoires with fewer than 30,000 or more than 120,000 public chains, plus five repertoires with anomalous nucleotide sharing, were excluded from co-occurrence clustering. TCRdb carries this immuneACCESS record with in-frame sequences only. Its versions omit some clonotypes, under half of them owing to an unresolved V gene in the studies checked, with the rest unexplained. The DNA gave D and trimming, while V, J and clone size come from that table. This sample is represented by some 170,000 clones; 80% of them were singletons. The ten largest clones capture roughly 10% of the sample.

The germline V gene supplies CDR1 SGHRS and CDR2 YFSETQ. The CDR3 runs 12 residues from the cysteine to the phenylalanine. Only the CDR3 region is kept as DNA, spanning 36 bases read in frame from base 1. The paper as a whole reports these results and caveats: A later analysis found that TCR association rates varied across HLA loci, with DRB1 alleles showing the most associated TCRs and HLA-C alleles the fewest. The classifier was reported to diagnose cytomegalovirus status with high specificity and sensitivity in both the original cohort and the validation cohort. Some IMGT-functional V segments, including TRBV6-2 and TRBV6-3, could not be told apart with the 87-base-pair reads, so those segments were excluded. The presence/absence analyses assumed that sequencing depth was roughly uniform across donors, and that assumption may not be true. Most TCR sequences were seen in very few donors, while some public TCRs were found in many individuals. A further reported finding was that TCR beta sequences accurately predicted the HLA-A and HLA-B alleles for most subjects in the first cohort. A later genetic analysis reported fewer N-insertions in productive TCRs among donors in an Asian-associated ancestry cluster than the roughly 700-donor mean. An association between a missense DCLRE1C variant and V-gene and J-gene trimming of TCR beta chains was found in a later genetic analysis and replicated in an independent cohort. The earlier analysis of approximately 590 of the donors excluded around 17 rarely observed V segments, including chromosome 9 orphons, because counts were too low. Linkage disequilibrium might explain the correlated functional status among segregating V segments, but an unknown experimental factor could not be excluded. When HLA alleles, especially DR and DQ, strongly co-occurred, attributing TCR associations to individual alleles was difficult. According to a later analysis, most CMV-associated TCR beta chains appeared to be HLA-restricted, and the HLA associations seemed to be driven largely by CMV exposure. In the study, 150 to 200 TCR beta chains were listed as associated with cytomegalovirus. Compared with equally common non-associated chains, HLA-associated TCR beta chains in a later analysis were more clonally expanded and had lower generation probabilities. In an earlier analysis of several hundred of the donors, most TCR beta V segments were observed in productive rearrangements about 87% or about 30% of the time, broadly matching IMGT annotations. In this cohort, only TCR beta chains were sequenced, and detectable features were limited by the absence of alpha or paired-chain data. Because HLA typing was unavailable for some donors at each locus, only the typed subset was used in association tests. In vitro tests confirmed that a few of the cytomegalovirus-associated TCR beta chains recognize cytomegalovirus antigens. The authors suggested that the approach could potentially be extended to other disease states and immunological phenotypes. In a later analysis, around 17,000 TCR beta sequences were associated with specific HLA alleles at a false discovery rate of 0.05. Several of the top co-occurrence clusters appeared to be linked to parvovirus B19, influenza, CMV and Epstein-Barr virus, according to a later analysis. The only immune exposure information available for the cohort was CMV serostatus. A cluster of highly shared sequence variants was judged likely to represent a technical artifact of the sequencing pipeline.

Concerning this clone itself: This clone's antigen is unknown. There are no base qualities to consult, and no much larger clone falls within one base.

Sequencing used PBMCs. The chain is made from TRBV5-1 and TRBJ2-5; perhaps TRBD2 is the D gene, with 5 bases matching. The DNA end favors TRBJ2-7, so the J call may be wrong. The sequence came from a man aged 18-30 years in good health and CMV-seropositive. The nucleotides are TGCGCCAGCAGCTTGGGTGAGGGCGAGCAGTACTTC. This encodes CASSLGEGEQYF.